Shown below are 22 T cell receptor beta chains from a single sample sequenced in a study of T cells after yellow fever vaccination. One entry per CDR3 protein results from TCRdb running MiXCR on the 5' RACE reads. The sample lists about 340,000 distinct CDR3 sequences, roughly an eighth occurring once. The input for sequencing was CD4+ T cells sorted from PBMCs, taken 15 days after the yellow fever booster vaccination. These receptors came from a man aged 18 to 35 who received the YFV17D yellow fever vaccine.

This clonotype was seen more than once but under ten times. V usage is TRBV4-3 and J usage is TRBJ2-1; D not resolved. The germline gives CDR1 LGHNA, CDR2 YSLEER. Trimming took 0 bases from V and 12 from J, leaving 12 bases between them. The CDR3 has 13 residues. The CDR3 spells CASSQDDARPQFF. The CDR3 bases are TGCGCCAGCAGCCAAGACGACGCAAGACCGCAGTTCTTC.

As to this clonotype: The conserved closing phenylalanine or tryptophan is absent in this CDR3, likely reflecting a read error. The chain couples TRBV4-1 to TRBJ2-3; 11 bases agree with TRBD2. The length of the CDR3 is 18 residues. CDR1 is MGHRA, CDR2 YSYEKL, per germline. V was pared by 3 bases and J by 1 base, with 9 bases of the junction left unmatched. CDR3 loop: CASSQAGLLAGGTDTQYY. In DNA form, the CDR3 reads TGCGCCAGCAGCCAGGCGGGCCTACTAGCGGGGGGCACAGATACGCAGTATTAT.

The chain joins TRBV7-2 to TRBJ2-5; no firm D call. This CDR3 is 14 amino acids long. CDR1 and CDR2 from the germline V gene are SGHTA and FQGNSA. Trimming shortened V by 4 bases and J by 4 bases, and 13 bases separated the two germline ends. The CDR3 here is CASSSNGVGETQYF. The DNA for the CDR3 is TGTGCCAGCAGCTCAAACGGAGTTGGAGAGACCCAGTACTTC.

This chain connects TRBV4-2 to TRBJ2-3; D uncertain. This CDR3 spans 15 amino acids. The germline V gene encodes CDR1 LGHNA and CDR2 YNFKEQ. Trimming left V 1 base short and J 4 bases short, with 12 bases between. CDR3 sequence reads: CASSQGTSRADTQYF. The CDR3 DNA is TGTGCCAGCAGCCAAGGCACCAGCCGGGCAGATACGCAGTATTTT.

This clonotype was seen a few times. This chain uses TRBV7-2 with TRBJ2-5; either TRBD1 or TRBD2 may supply D (5 bases each). The length of the CDR3 is 14 residues. V was pared by 7 bases and J by 5 bases, with 17 bases between. Per germline, CDR1 SGHTA and CDR2 FQGNSA. The CDR3 region is CASTSYWGSETQYF. The CDR3 nucleotides are TGTGCCAGCACCTCGTATTGGGGGAGCGAGACCCAGTACTTC.

In its sample, this clonotype was seen a few times. The chain recombines TRBV30 with TRBJ1-1; unclear D gene. The V gene's germline CDR1 is GTSNPN and CDR2 SVGIG (reference sequence). The CDR3 length is 13 residues. V was shortened by 5 bases and J by 4 bases, with 14 bases between the two germline ends. In DNA, the CDR3 is TGTGCCTGGGCCAAGCAAGGGAGCACTGAAGCTTTCTTT. Protein: CAWAKQGSTEAFF.

The chain recombines TRBV7-6 with TRBJ2-1; 8 bases are a match to TRBD2. V lost 4 bases to trimming and J lost 3 bases; unmatched junction nucleotides: 5. Germline CDR1 reads SGHVS; CDR2 reads FNYEAQ. The CDR3 has 15 amino acids. CDR3 in amino acids: CASSSTGTSYNEQFF. In nucleotides, the CDR3 is TGTGCCAGCAGCTCTACCGGGACTAGCTACAATGAGCAGTTCTTC.

The CDR3 coding sequence is TGTGCCAGCAGCTTGGACCCGGGTTGGGGAAACACCATATATTTT. It translates to CASSLDPGWGNTIYF. The rearrangement joins TRBV5-5 to TRBJ1-3; D is undetermined. CDR1 and CDR2 from the germline V gene are SGHKS and YYEKEE (reference sequence). V was trimmed by 0 bases and J by 4 bases, leaving 11 bases between them. This CDR3 comprises 15 residues.

This clonotype was recorded a few times. V and J are TRBV6-5 and TRBJ1-2; tentative D call: TRBD1 (5 bases). The V gene's germline CDR1 is MNHEY and CDR2 SVGAGI. Trimming shortened V by 3 bases and J by 0 bases, and 11 bases separated the two germline ends. The CDR3 has 15 residues. The CDR3 bases are TGTGCCAGCAGTTATACCCAGGGCACTAACTATGGCTACACCTTC. Encoded protein: CASSYTQGTNYGYTF.

The chain links TRBV5-1 to TRBJ2-5; the D call may be TRBD1 or TRBD2 (5 bases each). This CDR3 comprises 15 residues. Per germline, CDR1 SGHRS and CDR2 YFSETQ. V shed 0 bases and J shed 1 base, with 10 bases lying between them. CDR3 sequence reads: CASSLAVGPQETQYF. CDR3 DNA: TGCGCCAGCAGCTTGGCCGTGGGACCCCAAGAGACCCAGTACTTC.

The chain has TRBV18 and TRBJ2-7; the D is unclear. The CDR3 covers 14 residues. The germline V gene has CDR1 KGHSH and CDR2 LQKENI. With 3 bases removed from V and 3 bases from J, the gap between germline ends came to 12 bases. As DNA, the CDR3 is TGTGCCAGCTCACCTTTACACGTCAGCTACGAGCAGTACGTC. Protein sequence: CASSPLHVSYEQYV.

In DNA, the CDR3 is TGTGCCAGCAGTGACGACAGGATGAGCTCCTATAATTCACCCCTCCACTTT. This codes for CASSDDRMSSYNSPLHF. The chain employs TRBV25-1 and TRBJ1-6; D might be TRBD1 (6 bases). Trimming left V 3 bases short and J 0 bases short, with 12 bases between. CDR1 is MGHDK and CDR2 is SYGVNS in the germline V gene. The CDR3 is 17 amino acids.

The chain uses TRBV14 and TRBJ2-3, with D possibly matching TRBD1 (5 bases). Germline-derived CDR1 and CDR2 are SGHDN and FVKESK. This CDR3 is built from 18 residues. V gave up 3 bases and J gave up 0 bases, with 19 bases separating them. The CDR3 here is CASSHTTWTRTSTDTQYF. CDR3 DNA sequence: TGTGCCAGCAGCCATACAACCTGGACACGTACTAGCACAGATACGCAGTATTTT.

In this sample, this clonotype turned up many times. The CDR3 DNA follows: TGTGCCAGCAGCTTCGCAAAGACGGGAGGGAGCACAGATACGCAGTATTTT. Translated: CASSFAKTGGSTDTQYF. The chain links TRBV11-2 to TRBJ2-3; 8 nucleotides line up with TRBD2. The CDR3 extends over 17 amino acids. Per the germline V gene, CDR1 is SGHAT and CDR2 is FQNNGV. Unmatched junction bases numbered 8, after V lost 3 bases and J lost 0 bases.

The chain recombines TRBV20-1 with TRBJ2-1; D might be TRBD2 (5 bases). V was pared by 0 bases and J by 14 bases, with 14 bases between. Germline CDR1 reads DFQATT; CDR2 reads SNEGSKA (reference sequence). The CDR3 has 12 amino acids. The CDR3 loop reads CSARDEGTREFF. In DNA form, the CDR3 reads TGCAGTGCTAGAGATGAGGGCACTCGAGAGTTCTTC.

This clonotype was counted only a few times. V is TRBV10-3 and J is TRBJ2-2; D ambiguous. Germline CDR1 reads ENHRY; CDR2 reads SYGVKD. CDR3 size: 15 residues. V dropped 3 bases and J dropped 2 bases, with 10 bases sitting between them. CDR3 protein: CAISERQENTGELFF. DNA of the CDR3: TGTGCCATCAGTGAAAGGCAGGAAAACACCGGGGAGCTGTTTTTT.

V is TRBV27 and J is TRBJ1-1, with 9 nucleotides matching TRBD1. CDR3 size: 15 residues. J gave up 2 bases and V 7 bases, and 8 bases lay outside the gene matches. Per the germline V gene, CDR1 is MNHEY and CDR2 is SMNVEV (reference sequence). The CDR3 is CASKNWGQGNTEAFF. DNA of the CDR3: TGTGCCAGCAAAAACTGGGGACAGGGAAACACTGAAGCTTTCTTT.

This clonotype was counted between two and nine times. The V gene is TRBV28, the J gene TRBJ2-7, with TRBD1 matching 9 bases. CDR3 size: 16 residues. V dropped 6 bases and J dropped 5; count of bases not matched to a gene: 14. Germline assignment: CDR1 MDHEN and CDR2 SYDVKM. DNA of the CDR3: TGTGCCAGCAGATCCTCCTACGGGACAGGGACCAACGAGCAGTACGTC. Translation: CASRSSYGTGTNEQYV.

In DNA form, the CDR3 reads TGTGCCAGCAGCCCGGAACCCGTGAATACGCAGTATTTT. Protein product: CASSPEPVNTQYF. V and J are TRBV3-1 and TRBJ2-3, with D uncertain. This CDR3 region has 13 residues. Germline CDR1 LGHDT, CDR2 YNNKEL (reference sequence). V lost 4 bases, J lost 7 bases, and 12 bases lay in between.

In its sample, this clonotype was seen many times. V is TRBV5-1 and J is TRBJ1-4, with D maybe TRBD1 (5 bases). This CDR3 has 13 residues. V lost 4 bases, J lost 5 bases, and 9 bases lay in between. Germline CDR1 is SGHRS and CDR2 is YFSETQ. CDR3: CASSTGPNEKLFF. As DNA, the CDR3 is TGCGCCAGCAGCACGGGACCGAATGAAAAACTGTTTTTT.

V and J are TRBV12-3 or TRBV12-4 and TRBJ1-5; no reliable D call. The CDR3 spans 15 residues. The ends were cut back, 8 bases at V and 5 bases at J, with 19 bases in the middle. Here the CDR3 DNA reads TGTGCCAGCCGTCTCGTGGGAGTTATCGATCAGCCCCAGCATTTT. It is translated as CASRLVGVIDQPQHF.

The DNA for the CDR3 is TGTGCCAGCAGCTTAGGTCCCTCCGCCGGGGCTGAGGAGCAGTTCTTC. It specifies CASSLGPSAGAEEQFF. This chain uses TRBV7-9 with TRBJ2-1; D is possibly TRBD1 or TRBD2 (5 bases each). Germline V gives CDR1 SEHNR, CDR2 FQNEAQ (reference sequence). Trimming removed 1 base from V and 10 bases from J, with 20 bases in between. The CDR3 covers 16 residues.